These 25 T cell receptor beta chains were sequenced from one sample in a study of T cell changes during pregnancy in multiple sclerosis. Some clones are missing from TCRdb's copy, which holds only in-frame ones; the method was immunoSEQ multiplex PCR. Of around 100,000 clones in the sample, 91% were seen once. Material: peripheral blood, obtained after pregnancy. These TCRs come from a female donor with multiple sclerosis, enrolled in a pregnancy study.

This chain connects TRBV5-1 to TRBJ2-7; D gene ambiguous. V lost 5 bases and J 4 bases, leaving 16 bases between the germline ends. This CDR3 is 14 amino acids long. The germline gives CDR1 SGHRS, CDR2 YFSETQ. The CDR3 here is CASSGGPAGYEQYF. DNA for the CDR3: TGCGCCAGCAGTGGTGGGCCGGCTGGATACGAGCAGTACTTC.

The rearrangement uses TRBV9 and TRBJ2-7; TRBD2 matches 11 bases. This CDR3 region has 14 residues. Germline trimming cut 4 bases from V and 5 bases from J; bases unmatched to any gene: 5. Germline loops: CDR1 SGDLS, CDR2 YYNGEE. Written as DNA, the CDR3 is TGTGCCAGCAGCCCGCTAGCGGGGGGCGACGAGCAGTACTTC. As protein: CASSPLAGGDEQYF.

This chain connects TRBV19 to TRBJ1-1; 8 bases map to TRBD1. Germline-derived CDR1 and CDR2 are LNHDA and SQIVND (reference sequence). The J segment lost 0 bases and the V segment lost 2 bases, leaving 5 bases of the junction unmatched. This CDR3 is built from 16 residues. CDR3 DNA: TGTGCCAGTAGTATACTGACAGGGGCTATGAACACTGAAGCTTTCTTT. Translated, it gives CASSILTGAMNTEAFF. The entire variable domain, with the rest obtained from reference TRBV19 and TRBJ1-1, is as follows: DGGITQSPKYLFRKEGQNVTLSCEQNLNHDAMYWYRQDPGQGLRLIYYSQIVNDFQKGDIAEGYSVSREKKESFPLTVTSAQKNPTAFYLCASSILTGAMNTEAFFGQGTRLTVV.

The chain couples TRBV6-5 to TRBJ1-1; 9 bases are shared with TRBD1. Losses at the gene ends were 0 bases for V and 6 bases for J; bases not matched to a gene: 2. The CDR3 has 14 residues. Germline V gene data show CDR1 as MNHEY and CDR2 as SVGAGI. This CDR3 is CASSYSYRGPEAFF. The CDR3 DNA follows: TGTGCCAGCAGTTACTCATACAGGGGGCCTGAAGCTTTCTTT.

The rearrangement joins TRBV9 to TRBJ2-3; 8 bases line up with TRBD2. In germline, CDR1 is SGDLS, CDR2 YYNGEE. The CDR3 totals 15 residues. V lost 3 bases to trimming and J lost 3 bases; unmatched junction nucleotides: 6. The CDR3 protein is CASSAVRGATDTQYF. The CDR3 DNA is TGTGCCAGCAGCGCCGTGCGGGGGGCGACAGATACGCAGTATTTT. Full variable domain (rest looked up from reference TRBV9 and TRBJ2-3): DSGVTQTPKHLITATGQRVTLRCSPRSGDLSVYWYQQSLDQGLQFLIQYYNGEERAKGNILERFSAQQFPDLHSELNLSSLELGDSALYFCASSAVRGATDTQYFGPGTRLTVL.

The J gene is TRBJ2-1, the V gene TRBV2; no definite D call. CDR1 and CDR2 (germline): SNHLY, FYNNEI. Trimming removed 1 base from V and 0 bases from J, with 10 bases in between. This CDR3 contains 16 residues. Written as DNA, the CDR3 is TGTGCCAGCAGTGAAGATTATGAGGTCTCCTACAATGAGCAGTTCTTC. Protein sequence: CASSEDYEVSYNEQFF.

CDR3 in amino acids: CASSLGERYTQYF. CDR3 coding DNA: TGTGCCAGCAGCTTAGGGGAGCGATATACGCAGTATTTT. V usage is TRBV7-9 and J usage is TRBJ2-3; TRBD2 might be the D (5 bases). Germline-derived CDR1 and CDR2 are SEHNR and FQNEAQ (reference sequence). This CDR3 is built from 13 residues. V was cut by 1 base and J by 7 bases, with 9 bases left in between.

The V gene is TRBV10-3, the J gene TRBJ1-6; D possibly corresponds to TRBD1 (6 bases). This CDR3 has 15 amino acids. Between the trimmed V and J ends, which lost 10 bases and 6 bases, there was a span of 19 bases. The V gene's germline CDR1 is ENHRY and CDR2 SYGVKD. CDR3 region: CATGETGSTNSPLHF. CDR3 DNA: TGTGCCACCGGAGAGACAGGATCAACTAATTCACCCCTCCACTTT.

The V and J genes are TRBV18 and TRBJ1-3, with D possibly matching TRBD1 (5 bases). This CDR3 has 14 residues. Germline V lookup: CDR1 KGHSH, CDR2 LQKENI. The ends were cut back, 6 bases at V and 0 bases at J, with 9 bases in the middle. The CDR3 protein is CASSRGGSGNTIYF. CDR3 sequence (DNA): TGTGCCAGCTCGCGGGGGGGCTCTGGAAACACCATATATTTT.

V is TRBV5-4 and J is TRBJ2-3, with D hard to call. V was clipped by 0 bases and J by 0 bases, with 5 bases between them. The CDR3 is 14 residues long. CDR1 and CDR2 from the germline V gene are SGHNT and YYREEE (reference sequence). The CDR3 DNA sequence: TGTGCCAGCAGCTTGGATTCGAGCACAGATACGCAGTATTTT. Translation: CASSLDSSTDTQYF. Full variable domain (outside the CDR3, taken from reference TRBV5-4 and TRBJ2-3): ETGVTQSPTHLIKTRGQQVTLRCSSQSGHNTVSWYQQALGQGPQFIFQYYREEENGRGNFPPRFSGLQFPNYSSELNVNALELDDSALYLCASSLDSSTDTQYFGPGTRLTVL.

This clone was observed a single time. The chain employs TRBV6-1 and TRBJ2-7; weak D call: TRBD1 (6 bases). V lost 2 bases, J lost 4 bases, and 30 bases lay in between. Germline CDR1 and CDR2: MNHNS and SASEGT. The CDR3 totals 20 residues. This CDR3 reads CASSETSAGQGGPAWYEQYF. In DNA form, the CDR3 reads TGTGCCAGCAGTGAAACCAGCGCCGGGCAAGGGGGTCCTGCCTGGTACGAGCAGTACTTC.

V and J are TRBV5-1 and TRBJ2-3; TRBD2 agrees at 7 bases. The junction had 8 bases not matched to a gene; V was cut back by 9 bases and J by 1 base. Germline CDR1 is SGHRS and CDR2 is YFSETQ. The CDR3 is 14 amino acids. CDR3 DNA: TGCGCCAACTCAAGGGAGGGTGGCACAGATACGCAGTATTTT. Translated, it gives CANSREGGTDTQYF.

The chain recombines TRBV29-1 with TRBJ2-7; D perhaps matches TRBD2 (6 bases). This CDR3 region has 15 residues. Germline V gene sequence: CDR1 SQVTM, CDR2 ANQGSEA. Trimming pared 3 bases from V and 6 bases from J, leaving 21 bases between. Here the CDR3 DNA reads TGCAGCGTTGAGCTCGGACTACAGCTGGGGGGCGAGCAGTACTTC. Its translation is CSVELGLQLGGEQYF.

V usage is TRBV18 and J usage is TRBJ1-1; weak D call: TRBD1 (6 bases). With 5 bases removed from V and 3 bases from J, the gap between germline ends came to 16 bases. The length of the CDR3 is 15 residues. Germline V gene sequence: CDR1 KGHSH, CDR2 LQKENI. The CDR3 region is CASSSGTGLDTEAFF. CDR3 bases: TGTGCCAGCTCATCGGGAACAGGGTTGGACACTGAAGCTTTCTTT.

The genes are TRBV27 and TRBJ1-6; the D is unclear. This CDR3 region has 14 residues. The V and J ends lost 6 bases and 9 bases respectively, with 15 bases between them. Germline V gene data show CDR1 as MNHEY and CDR2 as SMNVEV (reference sequence). As DNA, the CDR3 is TGTGCCAGCAGCAGCGGGCCTTATCGTTCACCCCTCCACTTT. Protein: CASSSGPYRSPLHF.

The CDR3 protein is CASNPSGLEFEQFF. DNA of the CDR3: TGTGCCAGCAATCCATCGGGACTAGAGTTTGAGCAGTTCTTC. The chain recombines TRBV27 with TRBJ2-1, with 8 nucleotides matching TRBD2. The ends lost 7 bases at V and 9 bases at J; junction bases unmatched: 11. From germline, CDR1 is MNHEY and CDR2 SMNVEV (reference sequence). This CDR3 has 14 amino acids.

This sequence joins TRBV6-5 and TRBJ1-2; possible D gene TRBD1, 5 bases. The germline gives CDR1 MNHEY, CDR2 SVGAGI. Trimming removed 5 bases from V and 8 bases from J, with 12 bases in between. CDR3 length: 12 amino acids. CDR3: CASSPEGFGYTF. The CDR3 region has the DNA TGTGCCAGCAGTCCGGAGGGGTTCGGCTACACCTTC.

The rearrangement uses TRBV7-6 and TRBJ2-7, with TRBD2 matching 11 bases. The junction had 3 bases not matched to a gene; V was cut back by 5 bases and J by 0 bases. The CDR3 contains 15 residues. Germline CDR1 is SGHVS and CDR2 is FNYEAQ. As DNA, the CDR3 is TGTGCCAGCAGCCCGGGACTAGCGGCCTCCTACGAGCAGTACTTC. Translation: CASSPGLAASYEQYF.

The CDR3 bases are TGTGCCAGCAGCCCTATTGCGGACAGGGCCAACGTCCTGACTTTC. Its translation: CASSPIADRANVLTF. V usage is TRBV6-5 and J usage is TRBJ2-6, with D possibly matching TRBD1 (5 bases). In germline, CDR1 is MNHEY, CDR2 SVGAGI. V lost 6 bases and J lost 5, with 14 bases in between. The CDR3 is 15 amino acids.

The chain joins TRBV5-4 to TRBJ2-5; 7 nucleotides agree with TRBD2. The CDR3 has 14 amino acids. Looked up from germline, CDR1 is SGHNT and CDR2 is YYREEE (reference sequence). Trimming took 2 bases from V and 5 from J; bases not matched to a gene: 6. The CDR3 bases are TGTGCCAGCAGCTTAGCGGGGACGTTGGAGACCCAGTACTTC. Protein: CASSLAGTLETQYF.

This clone came up once. The chain links TRBV29-1 to TRBJ1-2, with 7 bases matching TRBD1. This CDR3 has 15 residues. Germline trimming cut 6 bases from V and 0 bases from J; bases unmatched to any gene: 10. Germline V gene data show CDR1 as SQVTM and CDR2 as ANQGSEA. The CDR3 sequence: CSVTLEGAPNYGYTF. CDR3 sequence (DNA): TGCAGCGTAACTCTGGAGGGGGCGCCTAACTATGGCTACACCTTC.

This clone was detected only once. The genes are TRBV6-1 and TRBJ2-1; 8 bases fit TRBD2. CDR3 length: 14 amino acids. Germline-derived CDR1 and CDR2 are MNHNS and SASEGT. Trimming took 7 bases from V and 8 from J; bases not matched to a gene: 10. The CDR3 region is CASISIGGADEQFF. CDR3 DNA: TGTGCCAGCATATCAATCGGGGGGGCCGATGAGCAGTTCTTC.

The CDR3 DNA reads as TGTGCCAGCAGGGCTAGGACAGGAGGCAATCAGCCCCAGCATTTT. Amino acid sequence: CASRARTGGNQPQHF. This chain connects TRBV19 to TRBJ1-5, with TRBD1 identical over 7 bases. Germline trimming cut 9 bases from V and 2 bases from J; bases unmatched to any gene: 10. Germline-derived CDR1 and CDR2 are LNHDA and SQIVND (reference sequence). The CDR3 contains 15 residues.

The chain joins TRBV9 to TRBJ1-3; D gene uncertain. Deletions cut 7 bases from V and 0 bases from J, with 11 bases between. Per the germline V gene, CDR1 is SGDLS and CDR2 is YYNGEE. The CDR3 extends over 14 amino acids. CDR3 nucleotide sequence: TGTGCCAGCTCCTTGGGCAGCTCTGGAAACACCATATATTTT. Translation: CASSLGSSGNTIYF.

The chain is built from TRBV29-1 and TRBJ1-2; possible D gene TRBD1, 5 bases. Germline V lookup: CDR1 SQVTM, CDR2 ANQGSEA. CDR3 length equals 13 residues. V lost 8 bases, J lost 7 bases, and 20 bases lay in between. The CDR3 DNA is TGCAGCAAACTAGACCGGGGGGGTAGTGGCTACACCTTC. It specifies CSKLDRGGSGYTF.